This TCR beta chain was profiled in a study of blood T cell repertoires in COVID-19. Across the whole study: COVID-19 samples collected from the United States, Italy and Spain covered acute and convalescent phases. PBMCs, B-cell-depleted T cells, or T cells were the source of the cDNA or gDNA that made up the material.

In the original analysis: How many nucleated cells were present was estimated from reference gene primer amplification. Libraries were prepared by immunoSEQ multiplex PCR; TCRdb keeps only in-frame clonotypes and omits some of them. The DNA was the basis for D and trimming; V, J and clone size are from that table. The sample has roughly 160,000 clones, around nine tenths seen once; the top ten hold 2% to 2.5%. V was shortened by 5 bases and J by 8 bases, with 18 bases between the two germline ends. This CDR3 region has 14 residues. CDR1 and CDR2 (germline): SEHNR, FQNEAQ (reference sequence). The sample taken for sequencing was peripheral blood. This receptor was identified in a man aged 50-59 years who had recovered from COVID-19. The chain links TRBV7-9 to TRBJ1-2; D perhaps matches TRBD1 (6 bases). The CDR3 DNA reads TGTGCCAGCAGCACCGAGGCCAGGGGAGGGGGCTACACCTTC. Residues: CASSTEARGGGYTF.